The 30 T cell receptor beta chains below come from one sample, sequenced in a study of T cells in women clearing cervical HPV infection. Using immunoSEQ multiplex PCR, the repertoire was profiled, and TCRdb retains in-frame clones only, with some absent. Here the sample table reports roughly 30,000 clones. Sequencing was carried out using blood buffy coat. These receptors were obtained from a woman between 18 and 69 years old with a cervical HPV16 infection that either progressed to CIN3+ or cleared (not recorded which).

On this clone itself: The read ends 3 residues early relative to the CDR3; the germline J gene fills the gap. This sequence joins TRBV5-1 and TRBJ1-5; TRBD1 matches at 9 bases. With 4 bases clipped from V and 6 bases from J, the junction kept 5 bases outside the gene matches. Germline lookup yields CDR1 SGHRS and CDR2 YFSETQ. CDR3 size: 14 residues. Incomplete CDR3 DNA: TGCGCCAGCAGCGAGGGACAGGGCGGTCAGCCC. Translated, it gives CASSEGQGGQP. The full CDR3 sequence reads CASSEGQGGQPQHF. The whole variable domain, remainder taken from reference TRBV5-1 and TRBJ1-5, is KAGVTQTPRYLIKTRGQQVTLSCSPISGHRSVSWYQQTPGQGLQFLFEYFSETQRNKGNFPGRFSGRQFSNSRSEMNVSTLELGDSALYLCASSEGQGGQPQHFGDGTRLSIL.

Concerning this clone: The CDR3 end falls 3 residues outside the read, so it is completed with the germline J gene. The V gene is TRBV20-1, the J gene TRBJ2-1, with a weak D call TRBD2 (6 bases). Trimming removed 8 bases from V and 6 bases from J, with 17 bases in between. Germline CDR1 DFQATT, CDR2 SNEGSKA (reference sequence). The CDR3 consists of 13 residues. CDR3 sequence: CSSLASNRNEQFF. CDR3 bases read: TGCAGTTCTCTAGCGTCTAATCGCAATGAG.

Turning to this clone: Read sequence stops 3 residues before the CDR3 end, and the germline J gene provides the missing end. V gene TRBV11-1 combines with J gene TRBJ1-1; D possibly corresponds to TRBD1 (5 bases). Germline CDR1 SGHAT, CDR2 FQDESV (reference sequence). The V gene lost 3 bases and the J gene lost 4 bases, with 15 bases spanning the gap. This CDR3 is 15 amino acids long. Incomplete CDR3 DNA: TGTGCCAGCAGCTTTCTGCCCAGGGTAATCACTGAA. Translating it yields CASSFLPRVITE. The full CDR3 sequence reads CASSFLPRVITEAFF. Looking up the rest from reference TRBV11-1 and TRBJ1-1 gives the full variable domain: EAEVAQSPRYKITEKSQAVAFWCDPISGHATLYWYRQILGQGPELLVQFQDESVVDDSQLPKDRFSAERLKGVDSTLKIQPAELGDSAMYLCASSFLPRVITEAFFGQGTRLTVV.

A note on this clone: The CDR3 extends 3 residues past the end of the read, so its final part is completed from the germline J gene. This chain uses TRBV11-3 with TRBJ2-1; TRBD2 aligns across 7 bases. Germline V gives CDR1 SGHNT, CDR2 YENEEA. V shed 0 bases, J shed 7 bases, and the junction held 6 bases outside the gene matches. The CDR3 is made up of 15 amino acids. The covered CDR3 bases are TGTGCCAGCAGCTTAGAGGGAGGGGTTAGGAATGAG. It specifies CASSLEGGVRNE. The whole CDR3 reads CASSLEGGVRNEQFF.

A word on this clone: Coverage ceases 3 residues before the CDR3 finishes, and the germline J gene fills in the end. The rearrangement links TRBV6-2 or TRBV6-3 to TRBJ2-3; 9 nucleotides match TRBD2. Germline loops: CDR1 MNHEY, CDR2 SVGEGT. V lost 7 bases, J lost 3 bases, and 5 bases stayed unmatched. CDR3 length: 14 residues. The sequenced CDR3 bases are TGTGCCAGCAAAGTAGCGGGAGTTACAGATACG. It codes for CASKVAGVTDT. The CDR3 as a whole reads CASKVAGVTDTQYF.

As concerns this clone: The sequenced fragment ends 3 residues before the CDR3 boundary, so the rest is inferred from the germline J gene. The chain couples TRBV4-1 to TRBJ1-5; D perhaps matches TRBD1 (5 bases). The V end lost 4 bases, the J end lost 3 bases, and 10 bases lay between the germline ends. Per the germline V gene, CDR1 is MGHRA and CDR2 is YSYEKL. There are 14 residues in the CDR3. The CDR3 loop reads CASSLRQTNQPQHF. CDR3 bases read: TGCGCCAGCAGCCTCCGACAGACCAATCAGCCC.

Remarks on this clone: The read terminates 3 residues before the CDR3 end, so the remaining end is supplied by the germline J gene. The V gene is TRBV5-1, the J gene TRBJ2-1, with TRBD2 matching 8 bases. This CDR3 has 15 residues. CDR1 and CDR2 (germline): SGHRS, YFSETQ. J lost 9 bases, V lost 2 bases, and 10 bases had no gene match. CDR3 in amino acids: CASSLPSGSYGEQFF. CDR3 DNA, as far as it was read: TGCGCCAGCAGCTTACCCAGCGGGAGTTATGGTGAG.

Remarks on this clone: Read sequence stops 3 residues before the CDR3 end, and the germline J gene provides the missing end. The V call is TRBV2, the J call TRBJ2-1, with 8 bases lining up with TRBD2. CDR3 size: 16 residues. V lost 2 bases, J lost 4 bases, and 7 bases stayed unmatched. Looked up from germline, CDR1 is SNHLY and CDR2 is FYNNEI. CDR3 DNA, as far as it was read: TGTGCCAGCAGTGAACGAGCGGGGGATTTATACAATGAG. Translating it yields CASSERAGDLYNE. The full CDR3 is CASSERAGDLYNEQFF.

Details on this clone: The DNA ends 3 residues before the CDR3 does, and the rest of the CDR3 is filled in from the germline J gene. The gene calls are TRBV19 and TRBJ2-3; perhaps TRBD1 as D (6 bases). The CDR3 contains 16 residues. The V gene's germline CDR1 is LNHDA and CDR2 SQIVND (reference sequence). The CDR3 DNA, read in part, is TGTGCCAGTAGTATCGGTCTCAGGGGAAACAATCAGCCG. Its protein is CASSIGLRGNNQP. The entire CDR3 is CASSIGLRGNNQPQYF. Looking up the rest from reference TRBV19 and TRBJ2-3 gives the full variable domain: DGGITQSPKYLFRKEGQNVTLSCEQNLNHDAMYWYRQDPGQGLRLIYYSQIVNDFQKGDIAEGYSVSREKKESFPLTVTSAQKNPTAFYLCASSIGLRGNNQPQYFGPGTRLTVL.

In the case of this clone: The read gets to within 3 residues of the CDR3 end, and the germline J gene fills in the rest. The V gene is TRBV2, the J gene TRBJ1-5, with 9 bases aligning to TRBD1. This CDR3 comprises 13 residues. The germline V gene encodes CDR1 SNHLY and CDR2 FYNNEI. V gave up 4 bases and J gave up 8 bases; unmatched junction bases: 3. CDR3 bases read: TGTGCCAGCAGTGCGACAGGGGGAGAGCCC. Its translation is CASSATGGEP. The complete CDR3 protein is CASSATGGEPQHF.

On this clone: The read comes to an end 3 residues before the CDR3 does, leaving the germline J gene to fill in the end. J is TRBJ2-7 and V is TRBV6-1; tentative D call: TRBD2 (5 bases). V lost 4 bases, J lost 4 bases, and 17 bases lay in between. The CDR3 runs 15 residues. Germline assignment: CDR1 MNHNS and CDR2 SASEGT. The CDR3 reads CASSVNPADLYEQYF. CDR3 bases read: TGTGCCAGCAGTGTCAACCCAGCGGACCTATACGAG.

Remarks on this clone: Sequencing ends 3 residues short of the CDR3 end; the germline J gene provides the rest. The chain recombines TRBV18 with TRBJ1-4, with TRBD1 matching 7 bases. With V trimmed by 5 bases and J by 7 bases, 19 bases remained unmatched. The length of the CDR3 is 18 residues. Germline V gene data show CDR1 as KGHSH and CDR2 as LQKENI. CDR3 sequence: CASSSSPTLRDSTEKLFF. The DNA read from the CDR3 is TGTGCCAGCTCATCTAGCCCCACCCTCCGGGACAGCACTGAAAAA.

Points on this clone: The read ends 3 residues shy of where the CDR3 ends; the end is completed using the germline J gene. V and J are TRBV5-1 and TRBJ2-7, with D maybe TRBD1 (5 bases). CDR1 is SGHRS and CDR2 is YFSETQ in the germline V gene. The CDR3 is made up of 14 amino acids. The germline V and J ends were trimmed by 2 bases and 3 bases, with 12 bases remaining between them. The CDR3 loop is CASSFSTRDYEQYF. The covered CDR3 bases are TGCGCCAGCAGCTTCTCTACCAGGGACTACGAG.

Regarding this clone: Sequencing ends 3 residues short of the CDR3 end; the germline J gene provides the rest. The genes are TRBV18 and TRBJ2-5; 7 bases line up with TRBD1. Germline assignment: CDR1 KGHSH and CDR2 LQKENI. This CDR3 spans 15 amino acids. V shed 2 bases, J shed 2 bases, and the junction held 5 bases outside the gene matches. The CDR3 bases that were read are TGTGCCAGCTCACCAAGGCCGGGACAGCAAGAGACC. Amino acids: CASSPRPGQQET. The whole CDR3 is CASSPRPGQQETQYF.

Note on this clone: The DNA ends 3 residues before the CDR3 does, and the rest of the CDR3 is filled in from the germline J gene. The chain links TRBV19 to TRBJ2-3; 10 bases match TRBD2. Germline trimming cut 5 bases from V and 5 bases from J; bases unmatched to any gene: 10. The CDR3 sequence is 16 residues long. CDR1 is LNHDA and CDR2 is SQIVND in the germline V gene (reference sequence). Partial CDR3 DNA: TGTGCCAGTAGTTGGGGAGCGGGAGGGCCAGGAGATACG. This encodes CASSWGAGGPGDT. Given in full, the CDR3 is CASSWGAGGPGDTQYF.

In the case of this clone: The sequence runs out 3 residues before the end of the CDR3; the remainder is reconstructed from the germline J gene. The genes are TRBV7-2 and TRBJ1-2; tentatively, D is TRBD1 (5 bases). This CDR3 has 16 residues. CDR1 SGHTA and CDR2 FQGNSA come from the germline V gene. Incomplete CDR3 DNA: TGTGCCACCAGGTTAGCGGGAGGGGCTGGAACAGATACC. It yields the protein CATRLAGGAGTDT. The whole CDR3 protein reads CATRLAGGAGTDTYTF.

Worth noting for this clone: The read terminates 3 residues before the CDR3 end, so the remaining end is supplied by the germline J gene. This chain connects TRBV7-6 to TRBJ2-5; TRBD1 aligns across 11 bases. Germline V gene lookup returns CDR1 SGHVS and CDR2 FNYEAQ. CDR3 length: 15 amino acids. Trimming removed 3 bases from V and 7 bases from J; junction bases left unmatched: 7. The CDR3 sequence: CASSLDRGPGATQYF. Incomplete CDR3 DNA: TGTGCCAGCAGCTTGGACAGGGGGCCCGGGGCGACC.

Concerning this clone itself: The CDR3 goes on 3 residues after the read ends, and that part is filled in from the germline J gene. The chain joins TRBV7-7 to TRBJ2-1; 7 bases fit TRBD1. Germline assignment: CDR1 SSHAT and CDR2 FNYEAQ (reference sequence). The CDR3 totals 13 residues. With V trimmed by 5 bases and J by 6 bases, 4 bases remained unmatched. This CDR3 is CASSRDRVNEQFF. Partial CDR3 DNA: TGTGCCAGCAGCCGTGACAGGGTCAATGAG.

Remarks on this clone: The CDR3 end falls 3 residues outside the read, so it is completed with the germline J gene. The chain combines TRBV4-1 with TRBJ2-3; 10 bases are shared with TRBD1. There are 16 residues in the CDR3. Germline V gene sequence: CDR1 MGHRA, CDR2 YSYEKL. The ends lost 2 bases at V and 5 bases at J; junction bases unmatched: 7. The CDR3 loop is CASSQRTGGIVDTQYF. The CDR3 bases that were read are TGCGCCAGCAGCCAAAGGACAGGGGGGATCGTAGATACG.

With respect to this clone: The read ends 3 residues shy of where the CDR3 ends; the end is completed using the germline J gene. The chain employs TRBV5-1 and TRBJ2-7, with 7 bases that match TRBD2. Germline V gene data show CDR1 as SGHRS and CDR2 as YFSETQ. With 0 bases clipped from V and 0 bases from J, the junction kept 12 bases outside the gene matches. CDR3 length equals 18 residues. The CDR3: CASSLVVSVTSVSYEQYF. CDR3 bases read: TGCGCCAGCAGCTTGGTGGTGTCGGTTACTAGCGTCTCCTACGAG.

About this clone itself: The read terminates 3 residues before the CDR3 end, so the remaining end is supplied by the germline J gene. This rearrangement joins TRBV20-1 to TRBJ2-1; 8 bases are a match to TRBD2. Trimming cost V 6 bases and J 4 bases; bases outside gene matches: 11. Germline V gene sequence: CDR1 DFQATT, CDR2 SNEGSKA (reference sequence). CDR3 size: 15 residues. The CDR3 loop reads CSAPRASGQYNEQFF. The CDR3 DNA, read in part, is TGCAGTGCCCCCAGGGCTAGCGGGCAGTACAATGAG.

This clone is deemed medium-sized by its frequency. The CDR3 extends 3 residues past the end of the read, so its final part is completed from the germline J gene. The rearrangement uses TRBV14 and TRBJ2-5; 11 nucleotides match TRBD2. The germline V gene has CDR1 SGHDN and CDR2 FVKESK. Losses at the gene ends were 4 bases for V and 0 bases for J; bases not matched to a gene: 1. This CDR3 comprises 15 residues. CDR3 DNA (partial): TGTGCCAGCAGCCGACTAGCGGGGTACCAAGAGACC. It yields the protein CASSRLAGYQET. The whole CDR3 region reads CASSRLAGYQETQYF.

The CDR3: CAWSEAGELFF. The sequenced CDR3 bases are TGTGCCTGGAGTGAGGCCGGGGAG. This sequence joins TRBV30 and TRBJ2-2; D unresolved. The read comes to an end 3 residues before the CDR3 does, leaving the germline J gene to fill in the end. Trimming took 1 base from V and 6 from J, leaving 3 bases between them. Germline loops: CDR1 GTSNPN, CDR2 SVGIG (reference sequence). There are 11 residues in the CDR3.

A word on this clone: The read halts 3 residues ahead of the CDR3 end, with the missing end drawn from the germline J gene. This chain links TRBV2 with TRBJ2-3, with 7 bases aligning to TRBD2. Looked up from germline, CDR1 is SNHLY and CDR2 is FYNNEI. The CDR3 loop spans 13 amino acids. The CDR3 protein is CASSASGQETQYF. Partial CDR3 DNA: TGTGCCAGCTCGGCTAGCGGTCAAGAGACG. The full variable domain, with the rest looked up from reference TRBV2 and TRBJ2-3, is EPEVTQTPSHQVTQMGQEVILRCVPISNHLYFYWYRQILGQKVEFLVSFYNNEISEKSEIFDDQFSVERPDGSNFTLKIRSTKLEDSAMYFCASSASGQETQYFGPGTRLTVL.

In the case of this clone: Coverage ceases 3 residues before the CDR3 finishes, and the germline J gene fills in the end. This chain uses TRBV2 with TRBJ2-7; D is possibly TRBD2 (5 bases). The CDR3 spans 19 residues. CDR1 and CDR2 (germline): SNHLY, FYNNEI. With 6 bases removed from V and 0 bases from J, the gap between germline ends came to 27 bases. Incomplete CDR3 DNA: TGTGCCAGCAGCGACCCGGAGAATCCAACGGGGTCGAGCTCCTACGAG. It is translated as CASSDPENPTGSSSYE. The entire CDR3 sequence reads CASSDPENPTGSSSYEQYF.

On this clone: The sequenced fragment ends 3 residues before the CDR3 boundary, so the rest is inferred from the germline J gene. The chain carries TRBV7-9 and TRBJ1-2, with D possibly being TRBD1 (6 bases). CDR3 length: 14 residues. Germline CDR1 reads SEHNR; CDR2 reads FQNEAQ (reference sequence). CDR3 DNA, as far as it was read: TGTGCCAGCACCAGAGGGGGATTCTCGGGTAGC. Translation: CASTRGGFSGS. The CDR3 in its entirety is CASTRGGFSGSYTF.

Remarks on this clone: The read ends 3 residues shy of where the CDR3 ends; the end is completed using the germline J gene. The chain has TRBV5-1 and TRBJ2-7, with 10 bases matching TRBD2. Germline V lookup: CDR1 SGHRS, CDR2 YFSETQ. The CDR3 has 15 amino acids. V shed 6 bases, J shed 4 bases, and the junction held 10 bases outside the gene matches. The sequenced part of the CDR3 DNA is TGCGCCAGCAAGGCTCTAGCGGGAGTAGGATACGAG. Its translation is CASKALAGVGYE. The complete CDR3 protein is CASKALAGVGYEQYF.

As regards this clone: The read ends 3 residues shy of where the CDR3 ends; the end is completed using the germline J gene. This rearrangement joins TRBV5-1 to TRBJ2-7; the match to TRBD1 covers 10 bases. Germline V lookup: CDR1 SGHRS, CDR2 YFSETQ. With 0 bases clipped from V and 5 bases from J, the junction kept 5 bases outside the gene matches. The length of the CDR3 is 15 residues. The CDR3 loop reads CASSLGQGALHEQYF. The sequenced CDR3 bases are TGCGCCAGCAGCTTGGGACAGGGGGCGCTCCACGAG.

Incomplete CDR3 DNA: TGTGCCTGGAGTGGAGGGTCCTACAATGAG. It yields the protein CAWSGGSYNE. The CDR3, in full, reads CAWSGGSYNEQFF. The chain joins TRBV30 to TRBJ2-1; D perhaps matches TRBD2 (5 bases). The read falls 3 residues short of the CDR3 end, and the missing part is taken from the germline J gene. Trimming removed 1 base from V and 1 base from J, with 5 bases in between. Per germline, CDR1 GTSNPN and CDR2 SVGIG (reference sequence). CDR3 size: 13 residues.

On this clone itself: The CDR3 goes on 3 residues after the read ends, and that part is filled in from the germline J gene. This chain uses TRBV7-9 with TRBJ2-3; 7 bases are shared with TRBD2. Trimming took 4 bases from V and 3 from J; bases not matched to a gene: 4. This CDR3 contains 14 residues. Germline loops: CDR1 SEHNR, CDR2 FQNEAQ (reference sequence). The part of the CDR3 DNA that was read is TGTGCCAGCAGCTCGCAACTAGCGACAGATACG. This translates into CASSSQLATDT. The whole CDR3 reads CASSSQLATDTQYF.